This TCR beta chain was identified in a study of T cell responses to AZD1222 COVID-19 vaccine. Study in general: Recipients boosted at about 4 weeks or about 12 weeks are pooled. Study-level findings and limits: Unmutated variant regions are reportedly targeted by nearly half of spike-specific TCRs. Clonal diversity may have been underestimated in mostly white British donors.

Germline assignment: CDR1 SGHDN and CDR2 FVKESK. V lost 4 bases and J lost 7; bases outside the gene matches: 2. This CDR3 region has 14 residues. TCRdb's copy holds only in-frame clones and misses some; the assay was immunoSEQ multiplex PCR. The sample has 84,000 or so clones; about 86% are singletons. Concerning this clone itself: Its target is unknown.

The sequence derives from an adult in good health. The chain uses TRBV14 and TRBJ1-6, with 9 bases identical to TRBD1. The sequenced sample was peripheral blood, obtained on day 0 of AZD1222 vaccination. Written as DNA, the CDR3 is TGTGCCAGCAGCCTGGGACAGGGAAATTCACCCCTCCACTTT. Translated, it gives CASSLGQGNSPLHF.